The 8 T cell receptor beta chains below come from one sample, sequenced in a study of T cell responses to AZD1222 COVID-19 vaccine. Produced via immunoSEQ multiplex PCR; TCRdb's table is partial and in-frame only. The table lists about 150,000 clones, around 94% of them singletons. The sample here was peripheral blood, taken on day 0 of AZD1222 vaccination. The receptors come from an adult in good health.

The genes are TRBV18 and TRBJ2-1, with a weak D call TRBD2 (5 bases). Germline V lookup: CDR1 KGHSH, CDR2 LQKENI. Trimming removed 5 bases from V and 9 bases from J, with 8 bases in between. CDR3 length: 11 residues. The CDR3 coding sequence is TGTGCCAGCTCAACCAGCGGTGAGCAGTTCTTC. Translated: CASSTSGEQFF.

The chain combines TRBV30 with TRBJ1-5; 10 bases align to TRBD1. The germline CDR1 and CDR2 sequences are GTSNPN and SVGIG (reference sequence). The V gene end was trimmed by 6 bases and the J gene end by 5 bases; junction bases not matched to a gene: 4. This CDR3 is built from 13 residues. CDR3 amino acids: CACAGTGDQPQHF. The CDR3 coding sequence is TGTGCCTGCGCCGGGACAGGGGATCAGCCCCAGCATTTT.

The CDR3 reads CASSADRINEKLFF. Written as DNA, the CDR3 is TGTGCCAGCAGCGCTGACAGGATTAATGAAAAACTGTTTTTT. The chain recombines TRBV5-4 with TRBJ1-4; D may be TRBD1 (6 bases). Trimming removed 4 bases at V and 4 bases at J, with 11 bases between. CDR3 length: 14 amino acids. Germline CDR1 SGHNT, CDR2 YYREEE (reference sequence).

The CDR3 DNA is TGTGCCAGCTCCGCCGGACGGTTTGGCAATCAGCCCCAGCATTTT. Its translation is CASSAGRFGNQPQHF. The V gene is TRBV6-5, the J gene TRBJ1-5; unclear D gene. The CDR3 covers 15 residues. V was trimmed by 8 bases and J by 2 bases, leaving 16 bases between them. Germline V gene data show CDR1 as MNHEY and CDR2 as SVGAGI.

This chain connects TRBV18 to TRBJ1-5, with D hard to call. Germline CDR1 KGHSH, CDR2 LQKENI. V was pared by 1 base and J by 1 base, with 17 bases between. The CDR3 extends over 18 amino acids. Here the CDR3 DNA reads TGTGCCAGCTCACCACGGGGTTTTCCGGGAGAGAGCAATCAGCCCCAGCATTTT. Its protein product is CASSPRGFPGESNQPQHF.

The chain combines TRBV4-1 with TRBJ1-2; perhaps TRBD1 as D (6 bases). CDR3 length equals 17 residues. Per germline, CDR1 MGHRA and CDR2 YSYEKL. V lost 0 bases, J lost 4 bases, and 18 bases lay in between. CDR3 coding DNA: TGCGCCAGCAGCCAAGAGCCTGGTAGGGACAACGTCTATGGCTACACCTTC. Translating gives CASSQEPGRDNVYGYTF.

The chain recombines TRBV2 with TRBJ2-7; 7 positions agree with TRBD2. After removal of 8 bases from V and 2 bases from J, the junction contained 9 bases not matched to a gene. Germline V gene sequence: CDR1 SNHLY, CDR2 FYNNEI. This CDR3 contains 14 residues. CDR3 sequence (DNA): TGTGCCAGCCAAGACTGGGGGGGTACCTACGAGCAGTACGTC. Residues: CASQDWGGTYEQYV.

This CDR3 reads CASSPGTGDPYEQYV. CDR3 DNA sequence: TGTGCCAGCTCACCAGGGACAGGGGACCCTTACGAGCAGTACGTC. The chain employs TRBV18 and TRBJ2-7, with 10 bases fitting TRBD1. The CDR3 extends over 15 amino acids. Trimming cost V 2 bases and J 4 bases; bases outside gene matches: 5. Germline V gives CDR1 KGHSH, CDR2 LQKENI.